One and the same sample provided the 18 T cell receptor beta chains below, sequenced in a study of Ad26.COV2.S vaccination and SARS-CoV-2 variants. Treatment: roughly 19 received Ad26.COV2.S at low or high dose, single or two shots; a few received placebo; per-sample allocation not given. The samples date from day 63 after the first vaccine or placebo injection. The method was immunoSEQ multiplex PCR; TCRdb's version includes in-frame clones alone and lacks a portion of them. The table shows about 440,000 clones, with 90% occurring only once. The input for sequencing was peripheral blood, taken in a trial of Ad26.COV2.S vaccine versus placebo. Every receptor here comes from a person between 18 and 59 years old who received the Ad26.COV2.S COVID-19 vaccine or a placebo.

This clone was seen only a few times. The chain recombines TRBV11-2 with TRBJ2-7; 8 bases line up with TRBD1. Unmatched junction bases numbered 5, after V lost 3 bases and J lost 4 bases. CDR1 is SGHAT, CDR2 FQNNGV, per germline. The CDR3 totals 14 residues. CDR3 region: CASSFRTGPYEQYF. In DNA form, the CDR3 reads TGTGCCAGCAGCTTTAGGACAGGGCCGTACGAGCAGTACTTC.

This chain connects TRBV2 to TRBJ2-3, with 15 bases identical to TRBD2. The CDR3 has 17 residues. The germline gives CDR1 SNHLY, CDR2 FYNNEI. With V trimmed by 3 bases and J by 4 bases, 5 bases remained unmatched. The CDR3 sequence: CASSEPGLAGGADTQYF. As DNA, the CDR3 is TGTGCCAGCAGTGAGCCGGGACTAGCGGGAGGCGCAGATACGCAGTATTTT.

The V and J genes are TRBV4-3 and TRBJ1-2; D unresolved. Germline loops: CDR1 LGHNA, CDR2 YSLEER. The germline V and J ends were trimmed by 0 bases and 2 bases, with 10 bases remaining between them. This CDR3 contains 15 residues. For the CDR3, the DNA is TGCGCCAGCAGCCAAGATCGCTCTGTGAACTATGGCTACACCTTC. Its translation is CASSQDRSVNYGYTF.

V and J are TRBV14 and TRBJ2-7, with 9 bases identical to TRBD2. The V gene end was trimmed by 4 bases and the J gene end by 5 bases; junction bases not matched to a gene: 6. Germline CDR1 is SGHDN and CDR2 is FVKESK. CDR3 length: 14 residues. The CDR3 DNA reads TGTGCCAGCAGCCCGGGACTAGCTTTCGACGAGCAGTACTTC. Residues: CASSPGLAFDEQYF.

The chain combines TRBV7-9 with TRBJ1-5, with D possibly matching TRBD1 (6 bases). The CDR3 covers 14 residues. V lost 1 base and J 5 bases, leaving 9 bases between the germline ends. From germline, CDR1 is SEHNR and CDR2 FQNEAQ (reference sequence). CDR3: CASSLGQGHQPQHF. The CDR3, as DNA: TGTGCCAGCAGCTTAGGCCAGGGGCATCAGCCCCAGCATTTT.

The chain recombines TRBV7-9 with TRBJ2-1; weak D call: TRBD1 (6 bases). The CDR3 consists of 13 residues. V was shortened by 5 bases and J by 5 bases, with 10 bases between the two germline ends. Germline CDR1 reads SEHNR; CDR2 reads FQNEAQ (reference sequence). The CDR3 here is CASSASGDNEQFF. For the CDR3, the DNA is TGTGCCAGCAGCGCCTCAGGGGACAATGAGCAGTTCTTC.

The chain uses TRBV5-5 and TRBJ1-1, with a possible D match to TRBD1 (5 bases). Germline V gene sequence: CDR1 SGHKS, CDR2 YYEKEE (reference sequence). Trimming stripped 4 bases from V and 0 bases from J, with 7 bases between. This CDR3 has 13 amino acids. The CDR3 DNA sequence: TGTGCCAGCAGCCCGGACATGAACACTGAAGCTTTCTTT. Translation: CASSPDMNTEAFF.

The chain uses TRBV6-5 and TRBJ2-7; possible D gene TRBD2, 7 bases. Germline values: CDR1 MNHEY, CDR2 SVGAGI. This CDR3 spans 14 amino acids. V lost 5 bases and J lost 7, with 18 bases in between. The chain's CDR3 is CASSTFGRGAEQYF. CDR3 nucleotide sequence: TGTGCCAGCAGTACCTTTGGGAGGGGGGCTGAGCAGTACTTC.

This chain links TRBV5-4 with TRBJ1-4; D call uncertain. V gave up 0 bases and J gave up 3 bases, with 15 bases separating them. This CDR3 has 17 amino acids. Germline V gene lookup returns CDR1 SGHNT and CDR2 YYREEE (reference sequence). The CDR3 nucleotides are TGTGCCAGCAGCTTGGGAGGGCCTAGTAGCGCTAATGAAAAACTGTTTTTT. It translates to CASSLGGPSSANEKLFF.

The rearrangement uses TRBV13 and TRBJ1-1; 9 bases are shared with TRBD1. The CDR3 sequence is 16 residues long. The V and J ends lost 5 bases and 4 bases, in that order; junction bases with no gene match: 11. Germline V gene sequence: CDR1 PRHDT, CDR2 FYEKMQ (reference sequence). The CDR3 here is CASSPGYRGLGTEAFF. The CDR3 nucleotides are TGTGCCAGCAGCCCCGGATACAGGGGGCTGGGCACTGAAGCTTTCTTT.

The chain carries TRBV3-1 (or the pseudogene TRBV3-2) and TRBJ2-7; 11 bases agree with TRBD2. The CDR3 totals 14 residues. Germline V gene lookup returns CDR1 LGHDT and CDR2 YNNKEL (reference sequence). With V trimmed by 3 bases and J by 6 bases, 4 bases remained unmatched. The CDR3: CASSHTSGSGEQYF. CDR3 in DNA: TGTGCCAGCAGCCACACTAGCGGGAGCGGCGAGCAGTACTTC.

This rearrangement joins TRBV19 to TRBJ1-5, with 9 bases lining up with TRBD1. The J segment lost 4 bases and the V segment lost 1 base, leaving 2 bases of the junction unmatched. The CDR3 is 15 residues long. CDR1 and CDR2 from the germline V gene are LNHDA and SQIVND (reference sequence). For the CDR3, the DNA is TGTGCCAGTAGTATAGCCGGGACAGGGAATCAGCCCCAGCATTTT. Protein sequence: CASSIAGTGNQPQHF.

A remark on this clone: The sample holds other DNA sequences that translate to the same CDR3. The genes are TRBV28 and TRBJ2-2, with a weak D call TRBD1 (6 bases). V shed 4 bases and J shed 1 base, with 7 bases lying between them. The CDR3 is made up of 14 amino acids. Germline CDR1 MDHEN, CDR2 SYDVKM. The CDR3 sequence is CASSSTGNTGELFF. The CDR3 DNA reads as TGTGCCAGCAGTTCGACAGGGAACACCGGGGAGCTGTTTTTT.

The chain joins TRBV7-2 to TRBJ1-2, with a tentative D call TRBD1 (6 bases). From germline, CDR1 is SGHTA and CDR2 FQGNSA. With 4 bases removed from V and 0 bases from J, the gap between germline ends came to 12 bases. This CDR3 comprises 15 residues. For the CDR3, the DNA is TGTGCCAGCAGCTACAGGGTTCCAGCTAACTATGGCTACACCTTC. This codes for CASSYRVPANYGYTF.

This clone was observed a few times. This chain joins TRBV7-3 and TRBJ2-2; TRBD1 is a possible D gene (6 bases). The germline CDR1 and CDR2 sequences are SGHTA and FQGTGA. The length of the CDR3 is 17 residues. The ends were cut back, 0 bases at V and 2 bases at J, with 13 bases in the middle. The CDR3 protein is CASSLTGGQINTGELFF. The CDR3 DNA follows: TGTGCCAGCAGCTTAACAGGAGGACAGATAAACACCGGGGAGCTGTTTTTT.

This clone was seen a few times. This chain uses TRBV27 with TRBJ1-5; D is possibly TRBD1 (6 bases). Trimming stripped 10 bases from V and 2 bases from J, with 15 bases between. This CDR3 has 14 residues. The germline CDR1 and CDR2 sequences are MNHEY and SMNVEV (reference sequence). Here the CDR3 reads CATWGGGGNQPQHF. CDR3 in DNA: TGTGCCACCTGGGGGGGCGGAGGCAATCAGCCCCAGCATTTT.

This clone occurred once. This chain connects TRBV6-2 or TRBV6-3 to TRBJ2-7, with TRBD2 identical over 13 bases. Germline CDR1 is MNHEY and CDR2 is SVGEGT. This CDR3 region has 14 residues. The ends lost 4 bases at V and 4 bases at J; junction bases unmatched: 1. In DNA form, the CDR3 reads TGTGCCAGCAGTTGGACTAGCGGGAGTTACGAGCAGTACTTC. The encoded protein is CASSWTSGSYEQYF.

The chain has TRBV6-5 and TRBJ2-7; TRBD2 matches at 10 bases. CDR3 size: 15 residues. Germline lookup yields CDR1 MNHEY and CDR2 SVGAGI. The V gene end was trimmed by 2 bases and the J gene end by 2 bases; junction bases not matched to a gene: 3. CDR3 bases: TGTGCCAGCAGTTACAAGACTAGCGGGCCCTACGAGCAGTACTTC. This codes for CASSYKTSGPYEQYF.